This T cell receptor beta chain derives from a study of T cell responses to AZD1222 COVID-19 vaccine. The CDR3 consists of 14 residues. V lost 0 bases to trimming and J lost 11 bases, with 13 bases between them. Germline loops: CDR1 MNHEY, CDR2 SVGAGI. Method: immunoSEQ multiplex PCR; TCRdb's copy keeps in-frame clones and lacks some. The profile shows 110,000 to 150,000 clones, roughly 90% of them singletons. V and J are TRBV6-5 and TRBJ2-2; no firm D call. The material sequenced was peripheral blood, taken on day 0 of AZD1222 vaccination. This clonotype was obtained from an adult in good health. The CDR3 protein is CASSYSRVEGELFF. The CDR3 DNA is TGTGCCAGCAGTTACTCCCGGGTCGAAGGAGAGCTGTTTTTT.